This is a list of T cell receptor beta chains from one sample in a study of T cells in Graves' hyperthyroidism and ophthalmopathy. TCRdb reprocessed the multiplex PCR reads with MiXCR, giving one entry per CDR3 protein. The table has around 270,000 distinct CDR3 sequences, roughly a fifth seen once. The sample was blood. These receptors were taken from a middle-aged man with Graves' ophthalmopathy. Both conserved end residues are part of each CDR3. Each record gives: CDR3 DNA, CDR3 protein, D gene, V gene, J gene, clone size. A D gene is named only where the DNA matches it firmly. Size is stated for part of the rows, as once, few or many counts, or as a class when the clone is expanded.

CDR3 DNA: TGTGCCAGCAGCCTTTTTGATTCACCCCTCCACTTT
CDR3 protein: CASSLFDSPLHF
D gene: -
V gene: TRBV5-1
J gene: TRBJ1-6
clone size: -

CDR3 DNA: TGTGCCAGCAGCCAGGGGAGGGGAGGGGAGCTGTTTTTT
CDR3 protein: CASSQGRGGELFF
D gene: TRBD2
V gene: TRBV3-1
J gene: TRBJ2-2
clone size: -

CDR3 DNA: TGCAGTGCTAGGGGACAGGCCCAAGAGACCCAGTACTTC
CDR3 protein: CSARGQAQETQYF
D gene: TRBD1
V gene: TRBV20-1
J gene: TRBJ2-5
clone size: few

CDR3 DNA: TGTGCCAGCAGTGTTAGACAAGCCCAGCATTTT
CDR3 protein: CASSVRQAQHF
D gene: -
V gene: TRBV6-1
J gene: TRBJ1-5
clone size: many

CDR3 DNA: TGCAGTGCTAGGCGACCGGATGGGGTCGCTGAAGCTTTCTTT
CDR3 protein: CSARRPDGVAEAFF
D gene: -
V gene: TRBV20-1
J gene: TRBJ1-1
clone size: many

CDR3 DNA: TGCGCCAGCGGCCAACGTTTTGACAGGGCGAGCTACGAGCAGTACTTC
CDR3 protein: CASGQRFDRASYEQYF
D gene: TRBD1
V gene: TRBV4-1
J gene: TRBJ2-7
clone size: -

CDR3 DNA: TGCGCCAGCAGCTTAGGACTAGCGGGAGATCGTACAGATACGCAGTATTTT
CDR3 protein: CASSLGLAGDRTDTQYF
D gene: TRBD2
V gene: TRBV5-1
J gene: TRBJ2-3
clone size: -

CDR3 DNA: TGTGCCTGGAGTCACCTCCTCCGGGAGACCCAGTACTTC
CDR3 protein: CAWSHLLRETQYF
D gene: -
V gene: TRBV30
J gene: TRBJ2-5
clone size: many

CDR3 DNA: TGTGCCAGCAGTGAAGCGGGGGGAGGGGGTCGGGGAAACACCATATATTTT
CDR3 protein: CASSEAGGGGRGNTIYF
D gene: -
V gene: TRBV6-1
J gene: TRBJ1-3
clone size: few

CDR3 DNA: TGTGCCAGCAGTCTCCTCCTAGCCAAAAACATTCAGTACTTC
CDR3 protein: CASSLLLAKNIQYF
D gene: -
V gene: TRBV28
J gene: TRBJ2-4
clone size: many

CDR3 DNA: TGTGCCATCACAAGGGACTACGAGCAGTACTTC
CDR3 protein: CAITRDYEQYF
D gene: -
V gene: TRBV10-3
J gene: TRBJ2-7
clone size: -

CDR3 DNA: TGCAGTGCTAGTTGGGGGGCCTCCTACAATGAGCAGTTCTTC
CDR3 protein: CSASWGASYNEQFF
D gene: -
V gene: TRBV20-1
J gene: TRBJ2-1
clone size: many

CDR3 DNA: TGCAGTGCTAGAGATCGGGGCTCAGATACGCAGTATTTT
CDR3 protein: CSARDRGSDTQYF
D gene: -
V gene: TRBV20-1
J gene: TRBJ2-3
clone size: -

CDR3 DNA: TGTGCCAGCAGCCCGAGGGTCGCGGGAAAACTGTTTTTT
CDR3 protein: CASSPRVAGKLFF
D gene: -
V gene: TRBV11-2
J gene: TRBJ1-4
clone size: -

CDR3 DNA: TGTGCCAGCAGCCCACGGAGGGAACAGATAAACTATGGCTACACCTTC
CDR3 protein: CASSPRREQINYGYTF
D gene: -
V gene: TRBV7-9
J gene: TRBJ1-2
clone size: few

CDR3 DNA: TGTGCCAGCAGTCCCCGAAAGGGAGGGTCCTACAATGAGCAGTTCTTC
CDR3 protein: CASSPRKGGSYNEQFF
D gene: TRBD2
V gene: TRBV6-1
J gene: TRBJ2-1
clone size: few

CDR3 DNA: TGTGCCACCAGTGCCGAGGGGGGTGGCTACACCTTC
CDR3 protein: CATSAEGGGYTF
D gene: -
V gene: TRBV24-1
J gene: TRBJ1-2
clone size: -

CDR3 DNA: TGCAGTGCCCACCCCCCGGGACTAGCGGGGGAGACCCAGTACTTC
CDR3 protein: CSAHPPGLAGETQYF
D gene: TRBD2
V gene: TRBV20-1
J gene: TRBJ2-5
clone size: few

CDR3 DNA: TGTGCCAGCAGTTTAAGGGGGGTCGAAGAGACCCAGTACTTC
CDR3 protein: CASSLRGVEETQYF
D gene: -
V gene: TRBV28
J gene: TRBJ2-5
clone size: many

CDR3 DNA: TGTGCCAGCAGTTTATATGCGAACACTGAAGCTTTCTTT
CDR3 protein: CASSLYANTEAFF
D gene: -
V gene: TRBV12-3/TRBV12-4
J gene: TRBJ1-1
clone size: many

CDR3 DNA: TGTGCCAGCAGTTTATGGGCAGGGGGCGGTAACTATGGCTACACCTTC
CDR3 protein: CASSLWAGGGNYGYTF
D gene: TRBD1
V gene: TRBV27
J gene: TRBJ1-2
clone size: few

CDR3 DNA: TGCAGCGCGAGGACAAGGGGGAACACTGAAGCTTTCTTT
CDR3 protein: CSARTRGNTEAFF
D gene: -
V gene: TRBV29-1
J gene: TRBJ1-1
clone size: -

CDR3 DNA: TGTGCCAGCAGCCAAGGGGCTAGGGGGGCCTACGAGCAGTACTTC
CDR3 protein: CASSQGARGAYEQYF
D gene: -
V gene: TRBV3-1
J gene: TRBJ2-7
clone size: many

CDR3 DNA: TGTGCCAGCAGCCCAGGTAGCCCGACGGGCTACGAGCAGTACTTC
CDR3 protein: CASSPGSPTGYEQYF
D gene: -
V gene: TRBV7-2
J gene: TRBJ2-7
clone size: -

CDR3 DNA: TGCGCCAGCAGCTTGGCGACTAGCCCGACCGGGGAGCTGTTTTTT
CDR3 protein: CASSLATSPTGELFF
D gene: TRBD2
V gene: TRBV5-1
J gene: TRBJ2-2
clone size: many

CDR3 DNA: TGTGCCAGTAGTATGTGGGACAGGGCGGACCAGCCCCAGCATTTT
CDR3 protein: CASSMWDRADQPQHF
D gene: TRBD1
V gene: TRBV19
J gene: TRBJ1-5
clone size: -

CDR3 DNA: TGTGCCACCAGTCCTAGGGGAGAAACAGATACGCAGTATTTT
CDR3 protein: CATSPRGETDTQYF
D gene: -
V gene: TRBV24-1
J gene: TRBJ2-3
clone size: -

CDR3 DNA: TGTGCCAGCTCAGCGGGCCTCACCGGGGAGCTGTTTTTT
CDR3 protein: CASSAGLTGELFF
D gene: -
V gene: TRBV18
J gene: TRBJ2-2
clone size: many

CDR3 DNA: TGTGCCAGCAGCACAAGAGGACTAGCGGGATACACAGATACGCAGTATTTT
CDR3 protein: CASSTRGLAGYTDTQYF
D gene: TRBD2
V gene: TRBV9
J gene: TRBJ2-3
clone size: -

CDR3 DNA: TGTGCCAGCAGCCTTACAGGGGGTCAAACCTACAATGAGCAGTTCTTC
CDR3 protein: CASSLTGGQTYNEQFF
D gene: TRBD1
V gene: TRBV5-5
J gene: TRBJ2-1
clone size: few

CDR3 DNA: TGTGCCAGCAGGAACCGGGACAAGAGCTCCTACGAGCAGTACTTC
CDR3 protein: CASRNRDKSSYEQYF
D gene: -
V gene: TRBV6-1
J gene: TRBJ2-7
clone size: few

CDR3 DNA: TGTGCCACCAGCGAGAGTACGGGATATGGCTACACCTTC
CDR3 protein: CATSESTGYGYTF
D gene: -
V gene: TRBV15
J gene: TRBJ1-2
clone size: -

CDR3 DNA: TGTGCCAGTAAAAGGGACACATACACCGGGGAGCTGTTTTTT
CDR3 protein: CASKRDTYTGELFF
D gene: -
V gene: TRBV19
J gene: TRBJ2-2
clone size: -

CDR3 DNA: TGTGCCACCAGCACGGGCCCCAGTCAGCCCCAGCATTTT
CDR3 protein: CATSTGPSQPQHF
D gene: -
V gene: TRBV15
J gene: TRBJ1-5
clone size: few

CDR3 DNA: TGTGCCAGCAGTTCCTCCGGGACTAGTAGGGGCAACGAGCAGTACTTC
CDR3 protein: CASSSSGTSRGNEQYF
D gene: TRBD2
V gene: TRBV12-3/TRBV12-4
J gene: TRBJ2-7
clone size: -

CDR3 DNA: TGTGCCAGCAACCCCCAGGGGTTGAACACTGAAGCTTTCTTT
CDR3 protein: CASNPQGLNTEAFF
D gene: -
V gene: TRBV11-2
J gene: TRBJ1-1
clone size: many

CDR3 DNA: TGTGCCAGCAGTTACTCCTTACTAGCGGGTCGGGAGACCCAGTACTTC
CDR3 protein: CASSYSLLAGRETQYF
D gene: TRBD2
V gene: TRBV6-5
J gene: TRBJ2-5
clone size: -

CDR3 DNA: TGTGCCAGCAGCTTAGGACAGGGGACCTACGAGCAGTACTTC
CDR3 protein: CASSLGQGTYEQYF
D gene: TRBD1
V gene: TRBV7-9
J gene: TRBJ2-7
clone size: many

CDR3 DNA: TGTGCCAGCAGCCTCCCCGGGGAGTGGACTGAAGCTTTCTTT
CDR3 protein: CASSLPGEWTEAFF
D gene: -
V gene: TRBV28
J gene: TRBJ1-1
clone size: many

CDR3 DNA: TGTGCCAGCAGTTTTGGGGGGGAGAAGACCCAGTACTTC
CDR3 protein: CASSFGGEKTQYF
D gene: TRBD2
V gene: TRBV12-3/TRBV12-4
J gene: TRBJ2-5
clone size: many

CDR3 DNA: TGTGCCTGGACGAGTGGAGCGGAGACCGGGGAGCTGTTTTTT
CDR3 protein: CAWTSGAETGELFF
D gene: -
V gene: TRBV30
J gene: TRBJ2-2
clone size: -

CDR3 DNA: TGCAGTGCTAGAAACCCAAGTTTTGGGGGGAGCTCCCCCTACGAGCAGTACTTC
CDR3 protein: CSARNPSFGGSSPYEQYF
D gene: -
V gene: TRBV20-1
J gene: TRBJ2-7
clone size: few

CDR3 DNA: TGTGCCAGCAGATCAGGGGGCCTTAATGAAAAACTGTTTTTT
CDR3 protein: CASRSGGLNEKLFF
D gene: TRBD1
V gene: TRBV7-8
J gene: TRBJ1-4
clone size: -

CDR3 DNA: TGCAGTGCCCAACTAGCGGCAGGGTCCTACAATGAGCAGTTCTTC
CDR3 protein: CSAQLAAGSYNEQFF
D gene: TRBD2
V gene: TRBV20-1
J gene: TRBJ2-1
clone size: many

CDR3 DNA: TGTGCCAGCAGTGGGGCTAGCGGGAGAGGTGGCAAAGACTACGAGCAGTACTTC
CDR3 protein: CASSGASGRGGKDYEQYF
D gene: TRBD2
V gene: TRBV2
J gene: TRBJ2-7
clone size: many

CDR3 DNA: TGTGCCAGCAGCCCAGGGTCGACAGGCAATCAGCCCCAGCATTTT
CDR3 protein: CASSPGSTGNQPQHF
D gene: -
V gene: TRBV27
J gene: TRBJ1-5
clone size: many

CDR3 DNA: TGTGCCAGCAGTGAAAGGCTAGCGGGAGGGAACGAGCAGTACTTC
CDR3 protein: CASSERLAGGNEQYF
D gene: TRBD2
V gene: TRBV6-1
J gene: TRBJ2-7
clone size: many

CDR3 DNA: TGCGCCAGCAGCTTCGGGAACGAGCAGTACTTC
CDR3 protein: CASSFGNEQYF
D gene: -
V gene: TRBV5-1
J gene: TRBJ2-7
clone size: many

CDR3 DNA: TGTGCCAGCAGCTCTGTCCACGAGCAGTACTTC
CDR3 protein: CASSSVHEQYF
D gene: -
V gene: TRBV7-8
J gene: TRBJ2-7
clone size: many

CDR3 DNA: TGTGCCAGCAGTTTACAGGTCACCTACAATGAGCAGTTCTTC
CDR3 protein: CASSLQVTYNEQFF
D gene: -
V gene: TRBV28
J gene: TRBJ2-1
clone size: few

CDR3 DNA: TGTGCCAGCAGCCGCGGGGGAAGCGGAAATGAGCAGTTCTTC
CDR3 protein: CASSRGGSGNEQFF
D gene: TRBD2
V gene: TRBV7-3
J gene: TRBJ2-1
clone size: many

CDR3 DNA: TGCGCCAGCAGCTTAGCCCTCAACGGGGAGCTGTTTTTT
CDR3 protein: CASSLALNGELFF
D gene: -
V gene: TRBV5-1
J gene: TRBJ2-2
clone size: -

CDR3 DNA: TGTGCCAGCAGTGAATTTGGTGGAGGAGTAACCTACGAGCAGTACTTC
CDR3 protein: CASSEFGGGVTYEQYF
D gene: -
V gene: TRBV2
J gene: TRBJ2-7
clone size: -

CDR3 DNA: TGTGCCAGCAGCCAAGGACTCTCCCCCTCCAAAAACATTCAGTACTTC
CDR3 protein: CASSQGLSPSKNIQYF
D gene: -
V gene: TRBV2
J gene: TRBJ2-4
clone size: many

CDR3 DNA: TGTGCCAGCTCACAAGGGGTATATGGCTACACCTTC
CDR3 protein: CASSQGVYGYTF
D gene: -
V gene: TRBV3-1
J gene: TRBJ1-2
clone size: -

CDR3 DNA: TGTGCCAGCAGTTTATACAGTCAAGAGACCCAGTACTTC
CDR3 protein: CASSLYSQETQYF
D gene: -
V gene: TRBV12-3/TRBV12-4
J gene: TRBJ2-5
clone size: many

CDR3 DNA: TGTGCCAGCAGTCAGGGGCGGAGATTAGCCAAAAACATTCAGTACTTC
CDR3 protein: CASSQGRRLAKNIQYF
D gene: -
V gene: TRBV6-1
J gene: TRBJ2-4
clone size: -